The next 10 T cell receptor beta chains were all read from a single sample in a study of T cells in Graves' hyperthyroidism and ophthalmopathy. Amplification of TCR beta CDR3 regions was performed using RNA transcripts as template. HTBI primers drove first-round RT-PCR of the TCR CDR3. From the multiplex PCR reads, TCRdb called clonotypes with MiXCR, one entry per CDR3 protein. This table holds 560,000 or so distinct CDR3 sequences, about 20% found once. The sequencing sample was made of blood. The receptors originated from a man aged 40-49 years with Graves' ophthalmopathy.

This clonotype was counted ten times or more. The chain joins TRBV12-3 or TRBV12-4 to TRBJ1-5, with D unresolved. V shed 1 base and J shed 0 bases, with 4 bases lying between them. The CDR3 loop spans 14 amino acids. In DNA, the CDR3 is TGTGCCAGCAGTTTAGGGAGTAGCAATCAGCCCCAGCATTTT. The encoded protein is CASSLGSSNQPQHF.

This clonotype was seen a few times. J is TRBJ1-3 and V is TRBV12-3 or TRBV12-4; TRBD1 agrees at 7 bases. The trim removed 6 bases at V and 0 bases at J, leaving 8 bases unmatched. CDR3 size: 16 residues. The CDR3 DNA follows: TGTGCCAGCAGGCTGGGACAGCTGAGCTCTGGAAACACCATATATTTT. As protein: CASRLGQLSSGNTIYF.

This clonotype has at least ten counts. The chain recombines TRBV11-2 with TRBJ2-6; TRBD1 is a possible D gene (5 bases). The germline V gene has CDR1 SGHAT and CDR2 FQNNGV. With 1 base removed from V and 4 bases from J, the gap between germline ends came to 8 bases. This CDR3 has 15 amino acids. Here the CDR3 reads CASSLVRQGANVLTF. The CDR3 coding sequence is TGTGCCAGCAGCTTAGTCCGACAGGGGGCCAACGTCCTGACTTTC. Variable domain in full (rest from reference TRBV11-2 and TRBJ2-6): EAGVAQSPRYKIIEKRQSVAFWCNPISGHATLYWYQQILGQGPKLLIQFQNNGVVDDSQLPKDRFSAERLKGVDSTLKIQPAKLEDSAVYLCASSLVRQGANVLTFGAGSRLTVL.

Comments on this clonotype: One junction end disagrees with the germline gene, perhaps due to a read error. This chain joins TRBV7-9 and TRBJ2-1, with TRBD2 identical over 9 bases. The CDR3 extends over 15 amino acids. Germline values: CDR1 SEHNR, CDR2 FQNEAQ (reference sequence). CDR3 sequence: CAGSPTGGRAYEQFF. The CDR3, as DNA: TGTGCCGGCAGCCCCACTGGCGGGAGGGCGTATGAGCAGTTCTTC.

The table lists this clonotype with a few counts. The chain is built from TRBV5-1 and TRBJ2-1; no reliable D call. Looked up from germline, CDR1 is SGHRS and CDR2 is YFSETQ. The CDR3 totals 10 residues. The V and J ends lost 7 bases and 9 bases respectively, with 8 bases between them. The CDR3 is CASGESEQFF. In DNA, the CDR3 is TGCGCCAGCGGAGAATCTGAGCAGTTCTTC. The whole variable domain, remainder taken from reference TRBV5-1 and TRBJ2-1, is KAGVTQTPRYLIKTRGQQVTLSCSPISGHRSVSWYQQTPGQGLQFLFEYFSETQRNKGNFPGRFSGRQFSNSRSEMNVSTLELGDSALYLCASGESEQFFGPGTRLTVL.

The V call is TRBV20-1, the J call TRBJ2-1; 11 positions match TRBD2. There are 14 residues in the CDR3. V lost 6 bases to trimming and J lost 10 bases; unmatched junction nucleotides: 11. Germline V CDR1 and CDR2: DFQATT, SNEGSKA (reference sequence). CDR3 region: CSAVTSGNTGEQFF. In DNA form, the CDR3 reads TGCAGTGCCGTGACTAGCGGGAACACCGGGGAGCAGTTCTTC.

CDR3 nucleotide sequence: TGTGCCAGCAGCCTCGCGGGTACTAAAAACATTCAGTACTTC. It is translated as CASSLAGTKNIQYF. V and J are TRBV4-2 and TRBJ2-4; possible D gene TRBD2, 5 bases. There are 14 residues in the CDR3. Germline assignment: CDR1 LGHNA and CDR2 YNFKEQ. V lost 4 bases to trimming and J lost 4 bases, with 11 bases between them.

This clonotype showed up just a few times. The chain combines TRBV30 with TRBJ2-5; unclear D gene. The germline V and J ends were trimmed by 2 bases and 9 bases, with 19 bases remaining between them. The CDR3 extends over 14 amino acids. The germline V gene encodes CDR1 GTSNPN and CDR2 SVGIG (reference sequence). This CDR3 reads CAWSSPRPRASQYF. As DNA, the CDR3 is TGTGCCTGGAGTTCCCCCCGGCCCCGAGCGTCCCAGTACTTC. Complete variable domain (other parts from reference TRBV30 and TRBJ2-5): SQTIHQWPATLVQPVGSPLSLECTVEGTSNPNLYWYRQAAGRGLQLLFYSVGIGQISSEVPQNLSASRPQDRQFILSSKKLLLSDSGFYLCAWSSPRPRASQYFGPGTRLLVL.

As to this clonotype: A read error may explain this, as a much larger clone is one base away. The rearrangement joins TRBV5-4 to TRBJ2-5, with unresolved D. Germline V gene lookup returns CDR1 SGHNT and CDR2 YYREEE (reference sequence). Trimming cost V 6 bases and J 3 bases, with 6 bases left between them. CDR3 length: 11 residues. CDR3 in amino acids: CASTFEETQYF. Here the CDR3 DNA reads TGTGCCAGCACCTTCGAAGAGACCCAGTACTTC.

This clonotype was recorded a few times. The gene calls are TRBV12-3 or TRBV12-4 and TRBJ1-1; D not resolved. The CDR3 runs 16 residues. Between the trimmed V and J ends, which lost 5 bases and 7 bases, there was a span of 23 bases. The DNA for the CDR3 is TGTGCCAGCAGTCCCCGGACCACTCAAGACGGCGGTGAAGCTTTCTTT. Its translation is CASSPRTTQDGGEAFF.